This T cell receptor beta chain comes out of a study of a mutant IDH1 vaccine in newly diagnosed glioma. Study at large: Eight vaccine doses were administered to patients at weeks 1, 3, 5, 7, 11, 15, 19 and 23. Earlier therapy was either radiotherapy, temozolomide, or both, and most got both.

Described time point: week 11, during vaccination. The vaccine gave 300 ug of a 20-mer mutant IDH1 peptide subcutaneously per dose. Sequencing was performed with immunoSEQ multiplex PCR; in TCRdb, only in-frame clones are kept and a portion is missing. The sample includes roughly 70,000 clones, approximately 84% of them seen just once. With regard to this clone: Its antigen remains unidentified.

V lost 4 bases, J lost 4 bases, and 14 bases lay in between. CDR3 length equals 14 residues. The V gene's germline CDR1 is SGDLS and CDR2 YYNGEE. This receptor was identified in a woman aged 45 to 65 with glioma. This rearrangement joins TRBV9 to TRBJ2-5, with D perhaps matching TRBD1 or TRBD2 (5 bases each). Material: PBMCs, obtained from a glioma patient whose treatment included an IDH1 peptide vaccine. The CDR3 reads CASSSSTRGETQYF. Written as DNA, the CDR3 is TGTGCCAGCAGCTCCTCAACGAGGGGAGAGACCCAGTACTTC.